The 6 T cell receptor beta chains below were found in one sample sequenced in a study of identical twins. TCRdb reprocessed the 5' RACE reads with MiXCR, giving one entry per CDR3 protein. Among around 450,000 distinct CDR3 sequences listed, about 14% were seen once. The data were also submitted as part of a second study, on yellow fever vaccine responses in identical twins.

The sequenced material came from CD4+ T cells sorted from blood. Receptors originate from a woman aged 18-29 years in good health.

This clonotype turned up a few times. The CDR3: CASSMGRRMIYEQYF. CDR3 DNA: TGTGCCAGCAGCATGGGGCGGAGAATGATCTACGAGCAGTACTTC. The rearrangement joins TRBV11-2 to TRBJ2-7, with D perhaps matching TRBD1 (5 bases). The CDR3 runs to 15 residues. Per germline, CDR1 SGHAT and CDR2 FQNNGV. The V end was cut by 5 bases, the J end by 3 bases, with 17 bases between.

This clonotype was recorded at least ten times. The V call is TRBV6-5, the J call TRBJ2-7, with 7 bases lining up with TRBD1. Germline CDR1 reads MNHEY; CDR2 reads SVGAGI. V gave up 7 bases and J gave up 4 bases; unmatched junction bases: 13. The CDR3 consists of 15 residues. For the CDR3, the DNA is TGTGCCAGCACTTCAGCACAGGGGTTTAGGTACGAGCAGTACTTC. This sequence encodes CASTSAQGFRYEQYF.

CDR3 residues: CASSPEGTIVQETQYF. The CDR3 DNA reads as TGTGCCAGCAGCCCCGAAGGCACCATAGTCCAAGAGACCCAGTACTTC. The V gene is TRBV7-2, the J gene TRBJ2-5, with D uncertain. The CDR3 spans 16 residues. Germline V CDR1 and CDR2: SGHTA, FQGNSA. The V end was cut by 5 bases, the J end by 1 base, with 17 bases between.

This clonotype came up many times. For the CDR3, the DNA is TGTGCCAGCAGTTTTAAGGGGTACAATGAGCAGTTCTTC. Its protein is CASSFKGYNEQFF. The chain employs TRBV12-3 or TRBV12-4 and TRBJ2-1; D is perhaps TRBD1 (5 bases). Trimming removed 3 bases at V and 4 bases at J, with 7 bases between. The CDR3 spans 13 residues.

The rearrangement links TRBV9 to TRBJ2-3, with a tentative D call TRBD2 (5 bases). The CDR3 loop spans 16 amino acids. Germline V CDR1 and CDR2: SGDLS, YYNGEE. Trimming pared 2 bases from V and 2 bases from J, leaving 15 bases between. The CDR3 nucleotides are TGTGCCAGCAGCGTGGGAGAGATGTCAGTCACAGATACGCAGTATTTT. Its protein is CASSVGEMSVTDTQYF.

The V call is TRBV24-1, the J call TRBJ2-7; D possibly uses TRBD1 or TRBD2 (5 bases each). Trimming took off 5 bases at V and 2 bases at J, with 9 bases between the two ends. CDR1 and CDR2 (germline): KGHDR, SFDVKD. CDR3 size: 13 residues. CDR3 sequence: CATSAGGTYEQYF. As DNA, the CDR3 is TGTGCCACCAGTGCTGGGGGTACCTACGAGCAGTACTTC.